Below, one T cell receptor (beta chain) is given with its context. Generated by immunoSEQ multiplex PCR, the TCRdb table keeps only in-frame clones and is missing some. Of 160,000 or so clones listed, around nine tenths are singletons. Cryopreserved PBMCs supplied 2 to 2.5 micrograms of genomic DNA for TCR beta libraries. This sample is part of a study of cytotoxic CD8 clonotypes in ibrutinib-treated CLL. Overall study: Partial responders about 24, complete 2; about 12 progressed and some 15 stayed in remission by median around 62 months.

Germline CDR1 reads GTSNPN; CDR2 reads SVGIG (reference sequence). This CDR3 is built from 13 residues. The ends were cut back, 0 bases at V and 5 bases at J, with 11 bases in the middle. The receptor comes from a human donor with chronic lymphocytic leukemia. V gene TRBV30 combines with J gene TRBJ2-7; TRBD2 is a possible D gene (5 bases). Sequencing was performed on PBMCs, taken at disease progression, from a patient treated with ibrutinib. This CDR3 is CAWSVRGSDEQYF. The DNA for the CDR3 is TGTGCCTGGAGTGTACGAGGGTCGGACGAGCAGTACTTC.